This TCR beta chain was obtained from a study of T cells in Graves' hyperthyroidism and ophthalmopathy. Study background: The initial diagnosis was the point when peripheral blood was collected, ahead of any treatment. General observations from the study: Researchers found most expanded thyroid clonotypes above 0.001 in blood as well.

RNA transcripts yielded amplified TCR beta CDR3 regions. During a first-round RT-PCR of the TCR CDR3, the HTBI primer set was used. TCRdb re-derived calls from the multiplex PCR reads in MiXCR, one entry per CDR3 protein. The sample shows 400,000 or so distinct CDR3 sequences, roughly 14% of them seen only once. The CDR3 is 13 amino acids. Germline CDR1 reads DFQATT; CDR2 reads SNEGSKA (reference sequence). V trimming: 2 bases; J trimming: 3 bases; junction bases outside the gene matches: 4. Ten or more counts support this clonotype. Its target is not known. The receptor comes from a woman under 40 with Graves' ophthalmopathy. This rearrangement joins TRBV20-1 to TRBJ2-7; 7 bases align to TRBD1. Sequencing was done on a sample of blood. CDR3 DNA sequence: TGCAGTGCTAGACAAGGACAGGTCTACGAGCAGTACTTC. Translated, it gives CSARQGQVYEQYF.